These 10 T cell receptor beta chains were sequenced from one sample in a study of cytomegalovirus exposure and HLA in healthy donors. TCRdb's copy holds only in-frame clones and misses some; the assay was immunoSEQ multiplex PCR. Among 130,000 to 150,000 clones listed, about 90% were seen once. The sample was PBMCs. These receptors all stem from a woman aged 18 to 35 in good health and CMV-seropositive.

The chain employs TRBV4-1 and TRBJ2-7; maybe TRBD2 (7 bases). Trimming shortened V by 1 base and J by 4 bases, and 14 bases separated the two germline ends. The CDR3 consists of 15 residues. The germline V gene has CDR1 MGHRA and CDR2 YSYEKL. The CDR3 region is CASSQGRGRGYEQYF. The CDR3 bases are TGCGCCAGCAGCCAAGGGCGGGGGCGCGGATACGAGCAGTACTTC.

The V gene is TRBV27, the J gene TRBJ1-2; 8 bases agree with TRBD1. This CDR3 has 15 residues. V lost 5 bases and J lost 6; bases outside the gene matches: 11. From germline, CDR1 is MNHEY and CDR2 SMNVEV (reference sequence). As DNA, the CDR3 is TGTGCCAGCAGTGCTACCAGGGGGCCTGCTGATGGCTACACCTTC. This translates into CASSATRGPADGYTF.

V and J are TRBV7-9 and TRBJ2-7, with D possibly matching TRBD2 (5 bases). This CDR3 has 13 residues. CDR1 SEHNR and CDR2 FQNEAQ come from the germline V gene (reference sequence). V lost 1 base and J lost 7, with 11 bases in between. In nucleotides, the CDR3 is TGTGCCAGCAGCTTAGGGGAGTGGGGTGAGCAGTACTTC. Translated: CASSLGEWGEQYF. The full variable domain, in which reference TRBV7-9 and TRBJ2-7 provide the parts outside the CDR3, is DTGVSQNPRHKITKRGQNVTFRCDPISEHNRLYWYRQTLGQGPEFLTYFQNEAQLEKSRLLSDRFSAERPKGSFSTLEIQRTEQGDSAMYLCASSLGEWGEQYFGPGTRLTVT.

The CDR3 region has the DNA TGTGCCAGCTCACCGGGGACTAGCGGGGAGCAGTACTTC. Translated: CASSPGTSGEQYF. The rearrangement uses TRBV18 and TRBJ2-7; 12 bases are a match to TRBD2. The length of the CDR3 is 13 residues. The germline V gene encodes CDR1 KGHSH and CDR2 LQKENI. Losses at the gene ends were 3 bases for V and 7 bases for J; bases not matched to a gene: 1.

This rearrangement joins TRBV30 to TRBJ2-5; D ambiguous. CDR3 size: 11 residues. V was cut by 2 bases and J by 3 bases, with 4 bases left in between. Germline V gene data show CDR1 as GTSNPN and CDR2 as SVGIG (reference sequence). As DNA, the CDR3 is TGTGCCTGGAGTATAAAAGAGACCCAGTACTTC. This encodes CAWSIKETQYF. Looking up the rest from reference TRBV30 and TRBJ2-5 gives the full variable domain: SQTIHQWPATLVQPVGSPLSLECTVEGTSNPNLYWYRQAAGRGLQLLFYSVGIGQISSEVPQNLSASRPQDRQFILSSKKLLLSDSGFYLCAWSIKETQYFGPGTRLLVL.

V usage is TRBV19 and J usage is TRBJ2-1; 8 nucleotides match TRBD1. The ends lost 6 bases at V and 8 bases at J; junction bases unmatched: 12. The CDR3 is made up of 15 amino acids. Germline CDR1 and CDR2: LNHDA and SQIVND (reference sequence). The CDR3 is CASRIGQGAFDEQFF. CDR3 nucleotides: TGTGCCAGTAGAATCGGGCAGGGGGCATTTGATGAGCAGTTCTTC.

The CDR3 protein is CASSLGQGAYEQYF. The CDR3 DNA follows: TGTGCCAGCTCACTAGGACAGGGGGCCTACGAGCAGTACTTC. V usage is TRBV18 and J usage is TRBJ2-7; TRBD1 matches at 10 bases. Germline assignment: CDR1 KGHSH and CDR2 LQKENI. V trimming: 4 bases; J trimming: 2 bases; junction bases outside the gene matches: 2. CDR3 length equals 14 residues.

The rearrangement links TRBV19 to TRBJ2-1, with TRBD1 matching over 7 bases. Germline CDR1 LNHDA, CDR2 SQIVND (reference sequence). The J segment lost 7 bases and the V segment lost 6 bases, leaving 6 bases of the junction unmatched. CDR3 length: 13 residues. The CDR3, as DNA: TGTGCCAGTAGCCTTATACAGGGGAATGAGCAGTTCTTC. This encodes CASSLIQGNEQFF.

The V and J genes are TRBV28 and TRBJ1-6; tentatively, D is TRBD1 (6 bases). V shed 2 bases and J shed 1 base, with 9 bases lying between them. CDR3 length equals 16 residues. CDR1 is MDHEN, CDR2 SYDVKM, per germline. This CDR3 is CASSLDRSSYNSPLHF. The CDR3 nucleotides are TGTGCCAGCAGTTTAGACAGGTCGTCCTATAATTCACCCCTCCACTTT. The entire variable domain, with the rest obtained from reference TRBV28 and TRBJ1-6, is as follows: DVKVTQSSRYLVKRTGEKVFLECVQDMDHENMFWYRQDPGLGLRLIYFSYDVKMKEKGDIPEGYSVSREKKERFSLILESASTNQTSMYLCASSLDRSSYNSPLHFGNGTRLTVT.

This chain uses TRBV28 with TRBJ1-2; 10 bases match TRBD1. In germline, CDR1 is MDHEN, CDR2 SYDVKM. After removal of 4 bases from V and 2 bases from J, the junction contained 13 bases not matched to a gene. The CDR3 is made up of 18 amino acids. The CDR3 nucleotides read TGTGCCAGCAGTTCCACCGGGACAGGGGTCGGGGTGAACTATGGCTACACCTTC. This gives the protein CASSSTGTGVGVNYGYTF.